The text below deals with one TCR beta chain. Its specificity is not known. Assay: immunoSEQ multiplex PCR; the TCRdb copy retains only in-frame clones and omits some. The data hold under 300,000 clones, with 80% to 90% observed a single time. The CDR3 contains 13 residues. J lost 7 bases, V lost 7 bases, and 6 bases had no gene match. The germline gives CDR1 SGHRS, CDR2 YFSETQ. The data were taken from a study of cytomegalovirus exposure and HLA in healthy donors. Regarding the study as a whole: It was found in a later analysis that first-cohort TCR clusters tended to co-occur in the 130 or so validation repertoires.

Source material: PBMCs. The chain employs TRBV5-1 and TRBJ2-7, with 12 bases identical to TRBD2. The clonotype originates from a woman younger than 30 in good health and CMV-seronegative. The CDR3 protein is CASCRLAGDEQYF. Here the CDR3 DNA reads TGCGCCAGCTGTCGACTAGCGGGAGATGAGCAGTACTTC.